This passage covers 23 T cell receptor beta chains from one sample sequenced in a study of cytomegalovirus exposure and HLA in healthy donors. The study ran its PCR with 60 Vbeta and 13 Jbeta primers. Method: immunoSEQ multiplex PCR; TCRdb's copy keeps in-frame clones and lacks some. The profile covers 90,000 to 100,000 clones, with roughly 70% appearing a single time and 2% to 2.5% taken by the ten largest. Material: PBMCs. The origin of the receptors is a man between 50 and 59 years old in good health and CMV-seronegative.

This chain connects TRBV4-1 to TRBJ2-1; D is uncertain. CDR3 length: 12 amino acids. Trimming took 0 bases from V and 7 from J, leaving 4 bases between them. The germline gives CDR1 MGHRA, CDR2 YSYEKL. The chain's CDR3 is CASSQDLNEQFF. CDR3 nucleotides: TGCGCCAGCAGCCAAGATCTAAATGAGCAGTTCTTC.

This clone occurred a few times. The chain joins TRBV7-9 to TRBJ2-5; 11 bases match TRBD2. TRBJ2-7 explains the end of the DNA better; the J call may be wrong. CDR1 is SEHNR, CDR2 FQNEAQ, per germline (reference sequence). This CDR3 is built from 18 residues. DNA of the CDR3: TGTGCCACCCAATTCGAGACTAGCGGGATAATCTTCTCCTACGAGCAGTACTTC. This sequence encodes CATQFETSGIIFSYEQYF.

This clone was counted a single time. The chain is built from TRBV29-1 and TRBJ1-4; TRBD1 is a possible D gene (5 bases). Deletions cut 3 bases from V and 4 bases from J, with 15 bases between. This CDR3 region has 15 residues. The germline CDR1 and CDR2 sequences are SQVTM and ANQGSEA. This CDR3 is CSVETRASGNEKLFF. The CDR3 DNA is TGCAGCGTTGAGACCAGGGCGAGTGGTAATGAAAAACTGTTTTTT.

J is TRBJ2-3 and V is TRBV7-2; no clear D. Trimming took 8 bases from V and 5 from J, leaving 14 bases between them. CDR1 and CDR2 from the germline V gene are SGHTA and FQGNSA. The CDR3 covers 13 residues. In nucleotides, the CDR3 is TGTGCCAGCGCCTTGAACTCGGGAGATACGCAGTATTTT. Protein sequence: CASALNSGDTQYF.

The J gene is TRBJ2-1, the V gene TRBV6-6; 10 bases agree with TRBD2. The CDR3 totals 14 residues. In germline, CDR1 is MNHNY, CDR2 SVGAGI (reference sequence). The trim removed 7 bases at V and 8 bases at J, leaving 8 bases unmatched. The CDR3 is CASTQREGGDEQFF. The CDR3 DNA follows: TGTGCCAGCACTCAGCGGGAGGGCGGAGATGAGCAGTTCTTC.

This clone has a handful of counts. The V and J genes are TRBV18 and TRBJ2-3, with a possible D match to TRBD1 (6 bases). The CDR3 extends over 12 amino acids. The V gene lost 6 bases and the J gene lost 4 bases, with 8 bases spanning the gap. CDR1 is KGHSH, CDR2 LQKENI, per germline. The CDR3 region has the DNA TGTGCCAGCTCGGGGGCTGCAGATACGCAGTATTTT. Amino acid sequence: CASSGAADTQYF.

The chain couples TRBV19 to TRBJ2-2, with D tentatively TRBD2 (5 bases). V lost 2 bases to trimming and J lost 6 bases, with 19 bases between them. CDR3 size: 17 residues. The germline CDR1 and CDR2 sequences are LNHDA and SQIVND (reference sequence). Written as DNA, the CDR3 is TGTGCCAGTAGTATATCAGTAGACTGGCGGGTTCCCGGGGAGCTGTTTTTT. Translating gives CASSISVDWRVPGELFF.

The rearrangement joins TRBV6-6 to TRBJ2-1, with TRBD2 matching over 8 bases. Germline V gene lookup returns CDR1 MNHNY and CDR2 SVGAGI (reference sequence). V lost 8 bases to trimming and J lost 7 bases; unmatched junction nucleotides: 13. The CDR3 length is 15 residues. In DNA form, the CDR3 reads TGTGCCAGCCAGCTAGCGGGCCAACTTCATAATGAGCAGTTCTTC. Translating gives CASQLAGQLHNEQFF.

This clone was detected only a few times. The V call is TRBV7-6, the J call TRBJ2-2, with D tentatively TRBD1 (6 bases). The CDR3 loop spans 13 amino acids. V was clipped by 4 bases and J by 6 bases, with 9 bases between them. CDR1 is SGHVS and CDR2 is FNYEAQ in the germline V gene. DNA of the CDR3: TGTGCCAGCAGCTCGTCAGGGGCCGGGGAGCTGTTTTTT. It specifies CASSSSGAGELFF.

This rearrangement joins TRBV27 to TRBJ1-5; D perhaps matches TRBD1 (6 bases). Germline V gene lookup returns CDR1 MNHEY and CDR2 SMNVEV (reference sequence). Trimming removed 5 bases at V and 0 bases at J, with 23 bases between. The CDR3 has 19 residues. The chain's CDR3 is CASSIFTTGPLYSNQPQHF. The CDR3 DNA sequence: TGTGCCAGCAGTATATTTACGACAGGCCCCCTCTATAGCAATCAGCCCCAGCATTTT.

This clone has only a few counts. The chain employs TRBV7-9 and TRBJ1-1; D is unresolved. Germline loops: CDR1 SEHNR, CDR2 FQNEAQ (reference sequence). Trimming left V 0 bases short and J 1 base short, with 6 bases between. This CDR3 spans 14 amino acids. CDR3 nucleotide sequence: TGTGCCAGCAGCTTAGCAGCGGGGAACACTGAAGCTTTCTTT. Protein sequence: CASSLAAGNTEAFF.

This clone was observed a few times. The rearrangement links TRBV7-9 to TRBJ2-7; TRBD1 is a possible D gene (6 bases). The V and J ends lost 4 bases and 4 bases respectively, with 17 bases between them. The germline V gene encodes CDR1 SEHNR and CDR2 FQNEAQ (reference sequence). The CDR3 is 15 residues long. The DNA for the CDR3 is TGTGCCAGCAGCTCCCTGAGGGACATATTATACGAGCAGTACTTC. Amino acid sequence: CASSSLRDILYEQYF.

This chain connects TRBV7-2 to TRBJ1-1; D ambiguous. Trimming removed 1 base at V and 4 bases at J, with 10 bases between. This CDR3 has 14 amino acids. The germline gives CDR1 SGHTA, CDR2 FQGNSA. The CDR3 here is CASSLVGRTTEAFF. CDR3 coding DNA: TGTGCCAGCAGCTTAGTCGGGAGGACCACTGAAGCTTTCTTT.

CDR3 bases: TGTGCCAGCAGCCCAGGGATCCTTGAAGCTTTCTTT. Protein product: CASSPGILEAFF. The chain is built from TRBV7-9 and TRBJ1-1; weak D call: TRBD1 (5 bases). Trimming removed 5 bases from V and 7 bases from J, with 11 bases in between. Germline V CDR1 and CDR2: SEHNR, FQNEAQ (reference sequence). The CDR3 consists of 12 residues.

V gene TRBV2 combines with J gene TRBJ1-5, with D maybe TRBD1 (6 bases). V was pared by 11 bases and J by 3 bases, with 17 bases between. The V gene's germline CDR1 is SNHLY and CDR2 FYNNEI. CDR3 length: 14 residues. CDR3 residues: CAGGGHTDNQPQHF. CDR3 DNA: TGTGCCGGGGGGGGACATACGGACAATCAGCCCCAGCATTTT.

The CDR3 protein is CASRPTIRGNTEAFF. DNA of the CDR3: TGTGCCAGCAGACCCACCATCAGGGGGAACACTGAAGCTTTCTTT. V gene TRBV6-1 combines with J gene TRBJ1-1, with D tentatively TRBD1 (6 bases). Trimming pared 6 bases from V and 1 base from J, leaving 15 bases between. CDR1 is MNHNS, CDR2 SASEGT, per germline. The CDR3 runs 15 residues.

This rearrangement joins TRBV5-1 to TRBJ1-4; 7 nucleotides line up with TRBD1. V lost 4 bases, J lost 8 bases, and 14 bases stayed unmatched. This CDR3 is 16 amino acids long. Germline CDR1 is SGHRS and CDR2 is YFSETQ. CDR3: CASSGSQGVLGEKLFF. The CDR3 nucleotides read TGCGCCAGCAGCGGATCCCAGGGGGTTCTAGGCGAAAAACTGTTTTTT.

The V and J genes are TRBV5-1 and TRBJ2-7; 8 bases align to TRBD2. This CDR3 spans 16 amino acids. Trimming at V came to 4 bases and at J to 0 bases, leaving 9 bases not matched to a gene. Germline loops: CDR1 SGHRS, CDR2 YFSETQ. The CDR3 sequence: CASSLEASGYSYEQYF. For the CDR3, the DNA is TGCGCCAGCAGCCTGGAGGCTAGCGGGTACTCCTACGAGCAGTACTTC. Together with reference TRBV5-1 and TRBJ2-7, the CDR3 gives the full variable domain: KAGVTQTPRYLIKTRGQQVTLSCSPISGHRSVSWYQQTPGQGLQFLFEYFSETQRNKGNFPGRFSGRQFSNSRSEMNVSTLELGDSALYLCASSLEASGYSYEQYFGPGTRLTVT.

This clone was counted once. The chain is built from TRBV28 and TRBJ2-7; 7 positions agree with TRBD1. The CDR3 is made up of 15 amino acids. Per germline, CDR1 MDHEN and CDR2 SYDVKM. J lost 1 base, V lost 5 bases, and 8 bases had no gene match. Here the CDR3 DNA reads TGTGCCAGCAGTCCACGGTGGGACAGATCCTACGAGCAGTACTTC. It codes for CASSPRWDRSYEQYF. The full variable domain, in which reference TRBV28 and TRBJ2-7 provide the parts outside the CDR3, is DVKVTQSSRYLVKRTGEKVFLECVQDMDHENMFWYRQDPGLGLRLIYFSYDVKMKEKGDIPEGYSVSREKKERFSLILESASTNQTSMYLCASSPRWDRSYEQYFGPGTRLTVT.

The chain links TRBV30 to TRBJ2-5; D is unclear. Germline assignment: CDR1 GTSNPN and CDR2 SVGIG (reference sequence). Trimming took off 1 base at V and 2 bases at J, with 8 bases between the two ends. This CDR3 region has 13 residues. The chain's CDR3 is CAWSGLVQETQYF. The CDR3 DNA reads TGTGCCTGGAGTGGGCTAGTTCAAGAGACCCAGTACTTC.

This clone was seen more than once but under ten times. J is TRBJ1-1 and V is TRBV7-3; the D gene is possibly TRBD1 (5 bases). V was cut by 4 bases and J by 4 bases, with 22 bases left in between. Germline V gene sequence: CDR1 SGHTA, CDR2 FQGTGA. The CDR3 runs 17 residues. The CDR3 spells CASSSKDPYTGSTEAFF. CDR3 DNA: TGTGCCAGCAGCTCAAAAGACCCTTACACAGGTTCCACTGAAGCTTTCTTT.

The genes are TRBV7-3 and TRBJ2-1; D is perhaps TRBD1 (8 bases). The germline V gene has CDR1 SGHTA and CDR2 FQGTGA. Trimming pared 4 bases from V and 4 bases from J, leaving 17 bases between. The CDR3 sequence is 16 residues long. The CDR3 protein is CASSSGQGGGYNEQFF. DNA for the CDR3: TGTGCCAGCAGCTCCGGACAGGGAGGGGGGTACAATGAGCAGTTCTTC. Full variable domain (outside the CDR3, taken from reference TRBV7-3 and TRBJ2-1): GAGVSQTPSNKVTEKGKYVELRCDPISGHTALYWYRQSLGQGPEFLIYFQGTGAADDSGLPNDRFFAVRPEGSVSTLKIQRTERGDSAVYLCASSSGQGGGYNEQFFGPGTRLTVL.

This rearrangement joins TRBV6-6 to TRBJ1-5; 8 bases are shared with TRBD1. The CDR3 has 15 amino acids. With 6 bases clipped from V and 4 bases from J, the junction kept 8 bases outside the gene matches. Germline values: CDR1 MNHNY, CDR2 SVGAGI (reference sequence). In DNA, the CDR3 is TGTGCCAGCAGAGCTGACAGGGGAGGAAATCAGCCCCAGCATTTT. This encodes CASRADRGGNQPQHF.